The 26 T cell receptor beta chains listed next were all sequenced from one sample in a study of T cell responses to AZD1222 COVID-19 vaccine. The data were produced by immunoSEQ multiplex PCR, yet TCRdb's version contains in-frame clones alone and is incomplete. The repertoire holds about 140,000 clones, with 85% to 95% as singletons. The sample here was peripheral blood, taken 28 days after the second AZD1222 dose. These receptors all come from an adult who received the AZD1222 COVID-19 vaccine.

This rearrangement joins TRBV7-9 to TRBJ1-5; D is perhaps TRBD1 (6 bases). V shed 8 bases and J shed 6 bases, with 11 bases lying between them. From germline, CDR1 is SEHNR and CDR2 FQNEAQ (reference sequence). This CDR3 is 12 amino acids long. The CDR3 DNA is TGTGCCAGCGGCGGGGGGGCTCAGCCCCAGCATTTT. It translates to CASGGGAQPQHF.

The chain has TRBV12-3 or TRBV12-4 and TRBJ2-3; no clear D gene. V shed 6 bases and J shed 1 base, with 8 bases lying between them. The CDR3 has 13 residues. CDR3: CASRARGTDTQYF. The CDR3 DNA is TGTGCCAGCAGGGCCCGGGGCACAGATACGCAGTATTTT.

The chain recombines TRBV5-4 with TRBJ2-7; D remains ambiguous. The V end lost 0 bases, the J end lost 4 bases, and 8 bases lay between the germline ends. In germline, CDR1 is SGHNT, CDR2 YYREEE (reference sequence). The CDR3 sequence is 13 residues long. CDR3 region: CASSLGTGYEQYF. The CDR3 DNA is TGTGCCAGCAGCTTGGGCACGGGTTACGAGCAGTACTTC. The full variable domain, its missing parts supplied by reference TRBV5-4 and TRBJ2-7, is ETGVTQSPTHLIKTRGQQVTLRCSSQSGHNTVSWYQQALGQGPQFIFQYYREEENGRGNFPPRFSGLQFPNYSSELNVNALELDDSALYLCASSLGTGYEQYFGPGTRLTVT.

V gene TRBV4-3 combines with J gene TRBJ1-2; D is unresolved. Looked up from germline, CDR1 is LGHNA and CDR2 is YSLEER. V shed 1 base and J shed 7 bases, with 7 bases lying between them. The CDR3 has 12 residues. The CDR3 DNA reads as TGCGCCAGCAGCCAAGGGGCTCGTGGCTACACCTTC. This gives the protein CASSQGARGYTF.

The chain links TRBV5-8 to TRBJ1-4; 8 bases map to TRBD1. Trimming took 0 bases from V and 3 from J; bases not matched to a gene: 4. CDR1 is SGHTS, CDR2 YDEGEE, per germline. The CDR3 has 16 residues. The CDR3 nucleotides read TGTGCCAGCAGCTTGGGTCGACAGGGGTCTAATGAAAAACTGTTTTTT. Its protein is CASSLGRQGSNEKLFF.

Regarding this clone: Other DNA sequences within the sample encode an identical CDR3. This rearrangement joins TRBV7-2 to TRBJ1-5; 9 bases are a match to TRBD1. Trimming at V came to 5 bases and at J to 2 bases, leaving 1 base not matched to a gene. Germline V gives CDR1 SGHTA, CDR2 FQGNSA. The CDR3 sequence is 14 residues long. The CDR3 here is CASSRDRGNQPQHF. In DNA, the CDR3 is TGTGCCAGCAGCCGGGACAGGGGCAATCAGCCCCAGCATTTT.

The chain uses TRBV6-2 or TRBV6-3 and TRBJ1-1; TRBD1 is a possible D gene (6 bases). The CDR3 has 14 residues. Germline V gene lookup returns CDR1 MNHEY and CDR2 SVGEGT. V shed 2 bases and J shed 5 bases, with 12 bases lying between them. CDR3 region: CASSYGGGRTEAFF. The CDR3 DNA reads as TGTGCCAGCAGTTACGGCGGGGGCCGGACTGAAGCTTTCTTT.

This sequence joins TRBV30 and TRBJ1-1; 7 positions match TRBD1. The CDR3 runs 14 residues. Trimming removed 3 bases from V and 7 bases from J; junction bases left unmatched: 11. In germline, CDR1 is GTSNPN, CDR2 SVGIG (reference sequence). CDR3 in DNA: TGTGCCTGGAGAAGGGACAGTGTGACCGATGAAGCTTTCTTT. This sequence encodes CAWRRDSVTDEAFF.

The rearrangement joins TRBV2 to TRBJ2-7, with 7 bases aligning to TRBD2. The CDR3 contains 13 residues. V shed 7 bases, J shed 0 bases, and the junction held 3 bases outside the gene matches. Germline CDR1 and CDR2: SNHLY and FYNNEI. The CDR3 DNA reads TGTGCCAGCATCGCTAGCGGCTCCTACGAGCAGTACTTC. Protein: CASIASGSYEQYF.

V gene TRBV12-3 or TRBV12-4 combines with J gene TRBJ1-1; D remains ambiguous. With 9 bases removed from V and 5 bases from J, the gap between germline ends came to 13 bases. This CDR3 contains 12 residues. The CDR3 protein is CASRLGGTEAFF. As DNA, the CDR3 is TGTGCCAGTAGACTCGGCGGTACTGAAGCTTTCTTT.

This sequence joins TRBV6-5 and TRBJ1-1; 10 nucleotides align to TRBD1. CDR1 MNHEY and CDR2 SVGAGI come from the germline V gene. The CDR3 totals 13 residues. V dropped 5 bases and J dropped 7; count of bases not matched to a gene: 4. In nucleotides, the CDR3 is TGTGCCAGCAGTCTCCGGGACAGGGGTGAAGCTTTCTTT. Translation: CASSLRDRGEAFF.

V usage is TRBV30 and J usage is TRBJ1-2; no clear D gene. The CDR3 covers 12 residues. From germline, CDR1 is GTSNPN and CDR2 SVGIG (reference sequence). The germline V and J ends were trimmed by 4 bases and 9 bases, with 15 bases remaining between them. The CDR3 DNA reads TGTGCCTGGAAGGTGGGTGTTCGGAGCTACACCTTC. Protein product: CAWKVGVRSYTF.

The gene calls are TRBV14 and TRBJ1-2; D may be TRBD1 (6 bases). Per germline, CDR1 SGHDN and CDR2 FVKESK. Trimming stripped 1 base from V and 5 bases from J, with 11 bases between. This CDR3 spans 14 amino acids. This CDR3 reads CASSQGEGGYGYTF. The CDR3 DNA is TGTGCCAGCAGCCAAGGAGAGGGGGGATATGGCTACACCTTC.

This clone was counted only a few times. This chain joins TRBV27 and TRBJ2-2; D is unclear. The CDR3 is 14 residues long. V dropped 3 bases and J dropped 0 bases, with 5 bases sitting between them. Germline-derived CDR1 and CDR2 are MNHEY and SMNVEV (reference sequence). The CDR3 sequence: CASSFYANTGELFF. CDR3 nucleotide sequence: TGTGCCAGCAGTTTCTATGCGAACACCGGGGAGCTGTTTTTT.

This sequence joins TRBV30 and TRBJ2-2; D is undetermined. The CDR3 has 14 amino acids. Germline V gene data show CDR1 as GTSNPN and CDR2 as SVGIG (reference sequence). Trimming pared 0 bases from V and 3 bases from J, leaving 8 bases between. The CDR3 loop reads CAWSVPEDTGELFF. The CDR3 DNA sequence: TGTGCCTGGAGTGTACCAGAGGACACCGGGGAGCTGTTTTTT.

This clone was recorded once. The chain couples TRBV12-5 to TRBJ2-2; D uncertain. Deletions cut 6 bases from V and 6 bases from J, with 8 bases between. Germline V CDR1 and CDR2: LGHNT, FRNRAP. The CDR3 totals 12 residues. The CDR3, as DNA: TGTGCTAGTGGAATGGGTTCCGGGGAGCTGTTTTTT. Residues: CASGMGSGELFF. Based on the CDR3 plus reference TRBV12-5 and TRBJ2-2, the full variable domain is DARVTQTPRHKVTEMGQEVTMRCQPILGHNTVFWYRQTMMQGLELLAYFRNRAPLDDSGMPKDRFSAEMPDATLATLKIQPSEPRDSAVYFCASGMGSGELFFGEGSRLTVL.

CDR3 DNA sequence: TGCGCCAGCAGCCAGCGCATCGGTGCGAGCAATCAGCCCCAGCATTTT. Its protein product is CASSQRIGASNQPQHF. The genes are TRBV4-1 and TRBJ1-5, with no clear D. The CDR3 has 16 residues. Trimming stripped 3 bases from V and 1 base from J, with 13 bases between. Germline V gene data show CDR1 as MGHRA and CDR2 as YSYEKL.

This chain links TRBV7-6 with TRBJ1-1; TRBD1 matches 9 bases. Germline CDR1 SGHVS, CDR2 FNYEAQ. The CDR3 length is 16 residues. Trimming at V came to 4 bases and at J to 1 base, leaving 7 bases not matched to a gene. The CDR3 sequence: CASSSHQTGGNTEAFF. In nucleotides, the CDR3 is TGTGCCAGCAGCTCTCATCAGACAGGGGGGAACACTGAAGCTTTCTTT.

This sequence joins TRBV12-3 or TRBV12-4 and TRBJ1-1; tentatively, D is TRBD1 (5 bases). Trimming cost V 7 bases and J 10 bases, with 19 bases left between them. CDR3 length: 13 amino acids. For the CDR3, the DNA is TGTGCCAGCAACACCCTGGGAGGGGTGGGAGCTTTCTTT. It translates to CASNTLGGVGAFF.

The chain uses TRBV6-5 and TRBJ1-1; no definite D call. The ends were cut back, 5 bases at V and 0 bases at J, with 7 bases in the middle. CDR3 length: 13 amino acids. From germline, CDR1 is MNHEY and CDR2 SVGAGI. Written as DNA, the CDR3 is TGTGCCAGCAGTATGGATATGAACACTGAAGCTTTCTTT. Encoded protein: CASSMDMNTEAFF.

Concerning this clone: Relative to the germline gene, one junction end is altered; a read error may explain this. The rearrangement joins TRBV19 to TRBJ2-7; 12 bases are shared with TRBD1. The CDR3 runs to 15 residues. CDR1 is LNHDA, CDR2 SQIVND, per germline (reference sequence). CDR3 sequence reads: CVSSTPGQGADEQYF. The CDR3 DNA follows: TGTGTCAGTAGTACCCCGGGACAGGGGGCTGATGAGCAGTACTTC.

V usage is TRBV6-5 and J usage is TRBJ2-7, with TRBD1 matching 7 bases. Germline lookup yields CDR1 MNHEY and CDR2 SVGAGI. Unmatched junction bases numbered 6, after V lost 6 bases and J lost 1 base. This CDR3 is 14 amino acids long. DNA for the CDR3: TGTGCCAGCAGCGGACAGGTAGGGTCCTACGAGCAGTACTTC. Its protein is CASSGQVGSYEQYF.

This chain's CDR3 is CAISDPDVADIQYF. The CDR3, as DNA: TGTGCCATCAGTGACCCCGATGTGGCGGACATTCAGTACTTC. The chain is built from TRBV10-3 and TRBJ2-4, with D unclear. The germline gives CDR1 ENHRY, CDR2 SYGVKD. This CDR3 is built from 14 residues. V lost 3 bases, J lost 8 bases, and 14 bases lay in between.

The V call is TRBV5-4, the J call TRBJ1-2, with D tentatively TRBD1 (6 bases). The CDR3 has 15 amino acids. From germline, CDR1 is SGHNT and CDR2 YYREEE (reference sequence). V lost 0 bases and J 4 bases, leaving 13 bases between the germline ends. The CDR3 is CASSLGGGRSYGYTF. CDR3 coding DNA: TGTGCCAGCAGCTTGGGAGGGGGACGGAGCTATGGCTACACCTTC. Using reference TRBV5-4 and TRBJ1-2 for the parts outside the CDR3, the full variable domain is ETGVTQSPTHLIKTRGQQVTLRCSSQSGHNTVSWYQQALGQGPQFIFQYYREEENGRGNFPPRFSGLQFPNYSSELNVNALELDDSALYLCASSLGGGRSYGYTFGSGTRLTVV.

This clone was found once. Here the CDR3 DNA reads TGTGCCAGCTCACCTGGGGACAGGGGGAATGAGCAGTTCTTC. Protein: CASSPGDRGNEQFF. The chain recombines TRBV18 with TRBJ2-1, with 11 positions matching TRBD1. The CDR3 is 14 amino acids. The V gene's germline CDR1 is KGHSH and CDR2 LQKENI. Trimming removed 3 bases from V and 7 bases from J; junction bases left unmatched: 2.

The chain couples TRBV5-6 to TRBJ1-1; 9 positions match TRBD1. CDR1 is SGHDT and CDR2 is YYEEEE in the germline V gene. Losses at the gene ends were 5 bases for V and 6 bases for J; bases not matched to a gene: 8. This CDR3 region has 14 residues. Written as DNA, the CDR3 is TGTGCCAGCAGTACGGGACAGGGTCGTCCTGAAGCTTTCTTT. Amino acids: CASSTGQGRPEAFF.